Each of the 20 T cell receptor beta chains below was sequenced from the same sample in a study of neoadjuvant anti-PD-1 for oral cavity cancer. The time point: after neoadjuvant nivolumab, at surgical resection. The table came from immunoSEQ multiplex PCR; TCRdb's copy has only in-frame clones and leaves some out. In the table there are around 65,000 clones, approximately 87% of which are singletons. The specimen comprised PBMCs, sampled after nivolumab (anti-PD-1) treatment. These receptors originate from a person aged 35-79 years with oral cavity squamous cell carcinoma.

The rearrangement links TRBV30 to TRBJ2-1; perhaps TRBD2 as D (7 bases). Trimming took 1 base from V and 7 from J, leaving 17 bases between them. This CDR3 region has 15 residues. From germline, CDR1 is GTSNPN and CDR2 SVGIG (reference sequence). The CDR3 loop is CAWSGGRGPWNEQFF. The DNA of the CDR3 is TGTGCCTGGAGTGGGGGGCGGGGGCCCTGGAATGAGCAGTTCTTC.

This clone was recorded only once. The chain is built from TRBV7-3 and TRBJ2-1, with 9 nucleotides matching TRBD1. CDR3 length: 16 amino acids. Per the germline V gene, CDR1 is SGHTA and CDR2 is FQGTGA. The V and J ends lost 0 bases and 6 bases, in that order; junction bases with no gene match: 6. CDR3 nucleotides: TGTGCCAGCAGCTTAACGGGACAGGGAGGAAGCAATGAGCAGTTCTTC. Encoded protein: CASSLTGQGGSNEQFF. The variable domain in full, with the rest retrieved from reference TRBV7-3 and TRBJ2-1, is GAGVSQTPSNKVTEKGKYVELRCDPISGHTALYWYRQSLGQGPEFLIYFQGTGAADDSGLPNDRFFAVRPEGSVSTLKIQRTERGDSAVYLCASSLTGQGGSNEQFFGPGTRLTVL.

V and J are TRBV30 and TRBJ1-6; D not resolved. The CDR3 has 15 amino acids. Trimming removed 0 bases from V and 7 bases from J, with 13 bases in between. Germline-derived CDR1 and CDR2 are GTSNPN and SVGIG (reference sequence). The CDR3 reads CAWSVRDRENSPLHF. The DNA for the CDR3 is TGTGCCTGGAGTGTACGCGACCGAGAGAATTCACCCCTCCACTTT.

J is TRBJ1-1 and V is TRBV4-1; D is uncertain. Germline V lookup: CDR1 MGHRA, CDR2 YSYEKL. V lost 3 bases and J 4 bases, leaving 15 bases between the germline ends. The CDR3 loop spans 15 amino acids. CDR3 sequence reads: CASSHGDRAVTEAFF. Written as DNA, the CDR3 is TGCGCCAGCAGCCACGGTGATCGGGCGGTCACTGAAGCTTTCTTT.

This chain links TRBV9 with TRBJ2-2; 9 nucleotides agree with TRBD1. Germline V gene sequence: CDR1 SGDLS, CDR2 YYNGEE. V shed 0 bases and J 5 bases; nucleotides not matched to a gene: 2. The CDR3 runs to 15 residues. CDR3 amino acids: CASSVGDRGTGELFF. Here the CDR3 DNA reads TGTGCCAGCAGCGTAGGAGACAGGGGGACCGGGGAGCTGTTTTTT.

Points on this clone: At one boundary the junction diverges from the germline segment, which might be a read error. This chain connects TRBV4-2 to TRBJ1-1; D is unclear. Looked up from germline, CDR1 is LGHNA and CDR2 is YNFKEQ. The CDR3 covers 13 residues. CDR3 nucleotide sequence: TGTGCCAGCAGCCACCCACTAGGAGGCGGACTACTATTT. The encoded protein is CASSHPLGGGLLF.

The chain links TRBV28 to TRBJ2-7; TRBD2 aligns across 8 bases. CDR3 length equals 14 residues. The V segment lost 6 bases and the J segment 3 bases; nucleotides outside the gene matches: 7. In germline, CDR1 is MDHEN, CDR2 SYDVKM. CDR3 residues: CASSSGTSIYEQYF. The CDR3 DNA is TGTGCCAGCAGCTCCGGGACTAGTATCTACGAGCAGTACTTC. Full variable domain (outside the CDR3, taken from reference TRBV28 and TRBJ2-7): DVKVTQSSRYLVKRTGEKVFLECVQDMDHENMFWYRQDPGLGLRLIYFSYDVKMKEKGDIPEGYSVSREKKERFSLILESASTNQTSMYLCASSSGTSIYEQYFGPGTRLTVT.

This chain connects TRBV4-1 to TRBJ1-5, with 10 positions matching TRBD1. The CDR3 runs to 18 residues. From germline, CDR1 is MGHRA and CDR2 YSYEKL. The ends lost 2 bases at V and 7 bases at J; junction bases unmatched: 14. CDR3: CASSQRPFRDRGDQPQHF. The CDR3, as DNA: TGCGCCAGCAGCCAAAGACCATTCCGGGACAGGGGCGACCAGCCCCAGCATTTT.

About this clone itself: The same CDR3 can be traced to other DNA sequences in this sample. The chain employs TRBV7-8 and TRBJ1-1, with D perhaps TRBD1 (6 bases). The germline CDR1 and CDR2 sequences are SGHVS and FQNEAQ. V lost 2 bases, J lost 5 bases, and 15 bases lay in between. The length of the CDR3 is 15 residues. CDR3 DNA sequence: TGTGCCAGCAGCTTAAGGCAGGGGTTGGGGACTGAAGCTTTCTTT. This codes for CASSLRQGLGTEAFF.

The chain carries TRBV29-1 and TRBJ2-1, with D unclear. The length of the CDR3 is 14 residues. V was trimmed by 2 bases and J by 7 bases, leaving 15 bases between them. Germline CDR1 is SQVTM and CDR2 is ANQGSEA. CDR3 sequence: CSVELPGRANEQFF. CDR3 nucleotides: TGCAGCGTTGAACTCCCAGGTAGGGCAAATGAGCAGTTCTTC.

This chain connects TRBV29-1 to TRBJ2-5, with TRBD1 as a possible D gene (6 bases). CDR3 size: 13 residues. Germline V lookup: CDR1 SQVTM, CDR2 ANQGSEA. V was trimmed by 5 bases and J by 2 bases, leaving 12 bases between them. In DNA form, the CDR3 reads TGCAGCGTTTCCCCAGGGGCGCAAGAGACCCAGTACTTC. It yields the protein CSVSPGAQETQYF.

The V gene is TRBV2, the J gene TRBJ1-1; a weak D match, TRBD1 (5 bases). The CDR3 is 13 amino acids. Per the germline V gene, CDR1 is SNHLY and CDR2 is FYNNEI. Trimming shortened V by 6 bases and J by 0 bases, and 8 bases separated the two germline ends. CDR3 nucleotides: TGTGCCAGCAGGACAGTTCTGAACACTGAAGCTTTCTTT. It is translated as CASRTVLNTEAFF.

The chain joins TRBV7-9 to TRBJ1-6; 8 bases match TRBD1. Germline V gives CDR1 SEHNR, CDR2 FQNEAQ (reference sequence). The junction had 10 bases not matched to a gene; V was cut back by 4 bases and J by 5 bases. The CDR3 is 17 amino acids. This CDR3 reads CASSSRTGPFDNSPLHF. The CDR3 nucleotides are TGTGCCAGCAGCTCAAGGACAGGGCCGTTTGATAATTCACCCCTCCACTTT. Full variable domain (rest looked up from reference TRBV7-9 and TRBJ1-6): DTGVSQNPRHKITKRGQNVTFRCDPISEHNRLYWYRQTLGQGPEFLTYFQNEAQLEKSRLLSDRFSAERPKGSFSTLEIQRTEQGDSAMYLCASSSRTGPFDNSPLHFGNGTRLTVT.

The gene calls are TRBV5-6 and TRBJ2-5, with TRBD2 as a possible D gene (5 bases). V dropped 2 bases and J dropped 2 bases, with 10 bases sitting between them. Germline values: CDR1 SGHDT, CDR2 YYEEEE. The CDR3 contains 14 residues. CDR3: CASSFPGVQETQYF. CDR3 coding DNA: TGTGCCAGCAGCTTCCCCGGGGTACAAGAGACCCAGTACTTC.

This chain uses TRBV10-1 with TRBJ1-1, with unresolved D. The CDR3 consists of 13 residues. V lost 3 bases and J lost 5, with 10 bases in between. CDR1 and CDR2 (germline): WNHNN, SYGVQD (reference sequence). In DNA form, the CDR3 reads TGCGCCAGCAGTGACGGGCAAAGTACTGAAGCTTTCTTT. Translated, it gives CASSDGQSTEAFF.

The chain is built from TRBV10-1 and TRBJ1-3; tentative D call: TRBD1 (6 bases). The germline V gene has CDR1 WNHNN and CDR2 SYGVQD (reference sequence). The CDR3 runs to 15 residues. V shed 5 bases and J shed 0 bases, with 11 bases lying between them. DNA of the CDR3: TGCGCCAGCAGTTCAGGAGGGGGCTCTGGAAACACCATATATTTT. Its protein is CASSSGGGSGNTIYF.

J is TRBJ1-5 and V is TRBV9; D unclear. Germline-derived CDR1 and CDR2 are SGDLS and YYNGEE. Deletions cut 4 bases from V and 5 bases from J, with 10 bases between. The CDR3 is 13 amino acids. CDR3 coding DNA: TGTGCCAGCAGCACCCGTGGGGATCAGCCCCAGCATTTT. Translated: CASSTRGDQPQHF.

V and J are TRBV6-6 and TRBJ2-5; D uncertain. The germline V gene has CDR1 MNHNY and CDR2 SVGAGI (reference sequence). The V gene lost 2 bases and the J gene lost 1 base, with 5 bases spanning the gap. The CDR3 loop spans 13 amino acids. CDR3 coding DNA: TGTGCCAGCAGTTACCACACCCAAGAGACCCAGTACTTC. Translating gives CASSYHTQETQYF.

The rearrangement uses TRBV18 and TRBJ1-1, with D hard to call. Germline CDR1 and CDR2: KGHSH and LQKENI. The CDR3 runs 15 residues. Trimming removed 2 bases at V and 1 base at J, with 11 bases between. The CDR3 loop is CASSPDFGRNTEAFF. CDR3 nucleotide sequence: TGTGCCAGCTCACCAGACTTCGGACGGAACACTGAAGCTTTCTTT. Full variable domain (outside the CDR3, taken from reference TRBV18 and TRBJ1-1): NAGVMQNPRHLVRRRGQEARLRCSPMKGHSHVYWYRQLPEEGLKFMVYLQKENIIDESGMPKERFSAEFPKEGPSILRIQQVVRGDSAAYFCASSPDFGRNTEAFFGQGTRLTVV.

Here the CDR3 reads CASSLQESEQYF. CDR3 in DNA: TGTGCCAGCAGTCTACAGGAGAGCGAGCAGTACTTC. This sequence joins TRBV28 and TRBJ2-7; D is possibly TRBD1 (5 bases). The germline CDR1 and CDR2 sequences are MDHEN and SYDVKM. V was shortened by 5 bases and J by 6 bases, with 11 bases between the two germline ends. The CDR3 runs 12 residues.